This TCR beta chain comes out of a study of human T cells and chemical hapten exposure. Study-wide context: Patients were given diphenylcyclopropenone on the scalp weekly across the approximately 24-week study.

TCRdb re-called the RACE reads with MiXCR, one entry per CDR3 protein. The table has some 340,000 distinct CDR3 sequences, roughly 6.9% seen once. Time point given: patch test 1, 2 weeks after DPC sensitization. Stated treatment: therapeutic diphenylcyclopropenone sensitization with weekly scalp DPC. This clonotype was detected ten times or more. This clonotype was obtained from a woman under 30 with alopecia areata. Some clones in this sample may be carry-over from other donors' samples. The starting material was whole blood, obtained in connection with sensitization to the hapten diphenylcyclopropenone (DPC).

The CDR3 nucleotides read TGTGCCAGCAGCTCGCCCGCGGACGCCTCTGGAAACACCATATATTTT. It yields the protein CASSSPADASGNTIYF. V gene TRBV13 combines with J gene TRBJ1-3; D remains ambiguous. V gave up 4 bases and J gave up 0 bases, with 13 bases separating them. CDR3 length: 16 residues. Germline-derived CDR1 and CDR2 are PRHDT and FYEKMQ (reference sequence).